These 8 T cell receptor beta chains originate from one sample sequenced in a study. TCRdb itself ran the 5' RACE reads through MiXCR, one entry per CDR3 protein. Of about 50,000 distinct CDR3 sequences listed, about 28% were seen once; the top ten hold roughly 2%. Material: naive CD4+ T cells sorted from blood. Subset: naive CD4+ T cells, CD4+CD45RA+CD25-. These receptors were collected from a female donor with breast cancer.

This clonotype appeared a few times. The J gene is TRBJ1-6, the V gene TRBV2; D is perhaps TRBD1 (5 bases). V was trimmed by 6 bases and J by 7 bases, leaving 13 bases between them. Germline V gene sequence: CDR1 SNHLY, CDR2 FYNNEI. This CDR3 is 14 amino acids long. CDR3 DNA: TGTGCCAGCAGGCCCGGGACGGAAAATTCACCCCTCCACTTT. Residues: CASRPGTENSPLHF.

This clonotype was detected only a few times. The chain links TRBV6-1 to TRBJ2-4, with TRBD1 matching over 9 bases. The germline CDR1 and CDR2 sequences are MNHNS and SASEGT. V lost 2 bases, J lost 8 bases, and 10 bases stayed unmatched. The CDR3 length is 16 residues. The CDR3 sequence is CASSEPPGQGMDIQYF. The DNA for the CDR3 is TGTGCCAGCAGTGAACCACCGGGACAGGGTATGGACATTCAGTACTTC.

This clonotype showed up many times. The V gene is TRBV20-1, the J gene TRBJ1-2; D might be TRBD1 (5 bases). The ends were cut back, 4 bases at V and 3 bases at J, with 15 bases in the middle. The CDR3 covers 14 residues. In germline, CDR1 is DFQATT, CDR2 SNEGSKA (reference sequence). The CDR3 here is CSAMGGAGDYGYTF. The CDR3 coding sequence is TGCAGTGCTATGGGAGGGGCGGGTGACTATGGCTACACCTTC.

This clonotype has just a few counts. The chain carries TRBV5-1 and TRBJ1-2; weak D call: TRBD1 (6 bases). CDR1 and CDR2 (germline): SGHRS, YFSETQ. The ends were cut back, 5 bases at V and 3 bases at J, with 14 bases in the middle. CDR3 size: 14 residues. In DNA form, the CDR3 reads TGCGCCAGCAGACCTACCGGGACACACTATGGCTACACCTTC. It codes for CASRPTGTHYGYTF.

For this clonotype: Compared with germline, one end of the junction differs, possibly owing to a read error. The CDR3 bases are TGCGCCAGCAGCCTTAGCGGGGTTGGCACAGATACGCAATATTTT. This encodes CASSLSGVGTDTQYF. The genes are TRBV5-1 and TRBJ2-3; 8 bases align to TRBD2. Germline V lookup: CDR1 SGHRS, CDR2 YFSETQ. This CDR3 spans 15 amino acids.

This clonotype has a handful of counts. This chain connects TRBV5-6 to TRBJ2-1; 11 bases are shared with TRBD1. Per the germline V gene, CDR1 is SGHDT and CDR2 is YYEEEE. The V segment lost 4 bases and the J segment 9 bases; nucleotides outside the gene matches: 6. This CDR3 has 14 amino acids. CDR3: CASSPGTGGIEQFF. Written as DNA, the CDR3 is TGTGCCAGCAGCCCCGGGACAGGGGGAATTGAGCAGTTCTTC.

This clonotype was seen a single time. The chain is built from TRBV6-6 and TRBJ1-1, with D possibly TRBD1 on 5 matching bases. The V end was cut by 7 bases, the J end by 2 bases, with 14 bases between. The germline CDR1 and CDR2 sequences are MNHNY and SVGAGI (reference sequence). The CDR3 runs 14 residues. Written as DNA, the CDR3 is TGTGCCAGCATAATTCGTAGGGGTAACACTGAAGCTTTCTTT. Protein product: CASIIRRGNTEAFF.

This clonotype was counted a few times. The chain is built from TRBV20-1 and TRBJ1-1; no definite D call. Trimming took 1 base from V and 2 from J, leaving 11 bases between them. Germline values: CDR1 DFQATT, CDR2 SNEGSKA (reference sequence). The CDR3 runs 14 residues. The CDR3 region is CSARVELKNTEAFF. CDR3 DNA sequence: TGCAGTGCTAGAGTCGAATTGAAAAACACTGAAGCTTTCTTT.